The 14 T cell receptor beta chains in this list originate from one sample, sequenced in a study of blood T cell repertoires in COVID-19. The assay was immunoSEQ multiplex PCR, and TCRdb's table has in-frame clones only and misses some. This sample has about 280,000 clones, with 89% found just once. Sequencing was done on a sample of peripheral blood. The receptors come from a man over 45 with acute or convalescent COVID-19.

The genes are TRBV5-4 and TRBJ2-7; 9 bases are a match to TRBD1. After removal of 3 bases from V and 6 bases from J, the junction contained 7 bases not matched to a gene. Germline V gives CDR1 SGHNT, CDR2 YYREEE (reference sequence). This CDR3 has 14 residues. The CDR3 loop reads CASSSRTGATEQYF. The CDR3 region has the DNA TGTGCCAGCAGCTCTAGGACAGGGGCTACCGAGCAGTACTTC.

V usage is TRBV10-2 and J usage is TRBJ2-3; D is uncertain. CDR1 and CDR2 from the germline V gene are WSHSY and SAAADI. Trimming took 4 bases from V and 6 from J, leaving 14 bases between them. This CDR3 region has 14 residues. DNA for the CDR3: TGCGCCAGCAGTGTATCCGCAGGTTCGGATACGCAGTATTTT. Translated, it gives CASSVSAGSDTQYF.

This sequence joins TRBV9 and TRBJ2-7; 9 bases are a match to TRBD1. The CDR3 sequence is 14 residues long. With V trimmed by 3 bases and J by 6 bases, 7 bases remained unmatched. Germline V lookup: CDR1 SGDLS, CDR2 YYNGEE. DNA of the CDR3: TGTGCCAGCAGCGGGGAGGGACAGGGATTCGAGCAGTACTTC. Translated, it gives CASSGEGQGFEQYF.

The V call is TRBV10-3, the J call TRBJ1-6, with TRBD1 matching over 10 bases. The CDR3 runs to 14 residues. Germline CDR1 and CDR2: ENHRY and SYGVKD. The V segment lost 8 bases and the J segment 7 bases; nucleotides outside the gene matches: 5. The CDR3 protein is CAIGDRGDNSPLHF. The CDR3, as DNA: TGTGCCATCGGGGACAGGGGAGACAATTCACCCCTCCACTTT.

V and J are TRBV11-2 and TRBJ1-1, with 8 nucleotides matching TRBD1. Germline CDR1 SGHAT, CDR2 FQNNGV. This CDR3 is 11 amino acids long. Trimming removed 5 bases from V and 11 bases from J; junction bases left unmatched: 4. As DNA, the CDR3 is TGTGCCAGCAGCGCCGACAGGGGTGCTTTCTTT. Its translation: CASSADRGAFF.

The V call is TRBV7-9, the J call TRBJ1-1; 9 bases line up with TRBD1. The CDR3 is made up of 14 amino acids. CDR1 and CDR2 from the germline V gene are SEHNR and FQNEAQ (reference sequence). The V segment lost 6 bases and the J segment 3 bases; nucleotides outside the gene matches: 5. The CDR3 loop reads CASSSGQGDTEAFF. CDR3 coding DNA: TGTGCCAGCAGTTCGGGACAGGGTGACACTGAAGCTTTCTTT. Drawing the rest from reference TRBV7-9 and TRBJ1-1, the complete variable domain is DTGVSQNPRHKITKRGQNVTFRCDPISEHNRLYWYRQTLGQGPEFLTYFQNEAQLEKSRLLSDRFSAERPKGSFSTLEIQRTEQGDSAMYLCASSSGQGDTEAFFGQGTRLTVV.

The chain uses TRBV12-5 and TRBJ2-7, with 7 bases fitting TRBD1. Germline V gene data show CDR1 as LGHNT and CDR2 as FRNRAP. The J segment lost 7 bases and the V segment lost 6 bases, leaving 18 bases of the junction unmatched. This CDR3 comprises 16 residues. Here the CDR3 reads CASGSVLDRLSREQYF. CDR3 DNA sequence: TGTGCTAGTGGCTCCGTTTTGGACAGGCTTTCACGGGAGCAGTACTTC.

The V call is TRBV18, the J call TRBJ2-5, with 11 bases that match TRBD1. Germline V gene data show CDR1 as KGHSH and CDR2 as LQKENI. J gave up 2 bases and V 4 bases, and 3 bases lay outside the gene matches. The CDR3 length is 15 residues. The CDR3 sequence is CASSRGTGGQETQYF. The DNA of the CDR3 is TGTGCCAGCTCACGCGGGACAGGGGGACAAGAGACCCAGTACTTC.

The chain's CDR3 is CASSSQGGGEETQYF. Here the CDR3 DNA reads TGTGCCAGCAGCTCTCAGGGAGGGGGGGAAGAGACCCAGTACTTC. The rearrangement uses TRBV7-9 and TRBJ2-5; maybe TRBD2 (7 bases). Trimming removed 4 bases at V and 3 bases at J, with 15 bases between. The CDR3 has 15 residues. The germline gives CDR1 SEHNR, CDR2 FQNEAQ (reference sequence).

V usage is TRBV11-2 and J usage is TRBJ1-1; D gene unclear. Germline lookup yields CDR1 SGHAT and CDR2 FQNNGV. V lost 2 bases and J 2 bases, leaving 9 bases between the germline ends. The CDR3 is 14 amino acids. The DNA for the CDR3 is TGTGCCAGCAGCTTACGGGAAATAAACACTGAAGCTTTCTTT. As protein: CASSLREINTEAFF.

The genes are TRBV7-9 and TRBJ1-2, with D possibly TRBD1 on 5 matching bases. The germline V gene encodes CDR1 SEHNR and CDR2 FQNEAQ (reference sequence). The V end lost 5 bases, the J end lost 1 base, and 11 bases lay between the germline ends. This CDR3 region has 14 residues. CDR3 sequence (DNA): TGTGCCAGCAGCATCGGGACTTTTAACTATGGCTACACCTTC. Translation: CASSIGTFNYGYTF.

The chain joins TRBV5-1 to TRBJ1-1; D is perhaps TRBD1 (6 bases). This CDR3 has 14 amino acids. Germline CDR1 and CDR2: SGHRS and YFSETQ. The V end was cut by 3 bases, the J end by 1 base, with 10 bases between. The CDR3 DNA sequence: TGCGCCAGCAGCTCCGGGACACAGAACACTGAAGCTTTCTTT. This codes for CASSSGTQNTEAFF.

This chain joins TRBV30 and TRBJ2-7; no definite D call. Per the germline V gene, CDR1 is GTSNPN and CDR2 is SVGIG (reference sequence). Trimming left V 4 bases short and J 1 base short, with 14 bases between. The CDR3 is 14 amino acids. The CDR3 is CAWTKVPTSYEQYF. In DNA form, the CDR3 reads TGTGCCTGGACAAAGGTCCCGACATCCTACGAGCAGTACTTC. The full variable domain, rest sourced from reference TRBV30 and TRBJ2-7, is SQTIHQWPATLVQPVGSPLSLECTVEGTSNPNLYWYRQAAGRGLQLLFYSVGIGQISSEVPQNLSASRPQDRQFILSSKKLLLSDSGFYLCAWTKVPTSYEQYFGPGTRLTVT.

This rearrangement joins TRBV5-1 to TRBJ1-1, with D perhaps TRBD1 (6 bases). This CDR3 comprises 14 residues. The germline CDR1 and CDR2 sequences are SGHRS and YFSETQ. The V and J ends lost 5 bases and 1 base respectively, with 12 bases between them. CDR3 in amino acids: CASSTGTKNTEAFF. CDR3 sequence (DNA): TGCGCCAGCAGTACCGGGACAAAGAACACTGAAGCTTTCTTT.